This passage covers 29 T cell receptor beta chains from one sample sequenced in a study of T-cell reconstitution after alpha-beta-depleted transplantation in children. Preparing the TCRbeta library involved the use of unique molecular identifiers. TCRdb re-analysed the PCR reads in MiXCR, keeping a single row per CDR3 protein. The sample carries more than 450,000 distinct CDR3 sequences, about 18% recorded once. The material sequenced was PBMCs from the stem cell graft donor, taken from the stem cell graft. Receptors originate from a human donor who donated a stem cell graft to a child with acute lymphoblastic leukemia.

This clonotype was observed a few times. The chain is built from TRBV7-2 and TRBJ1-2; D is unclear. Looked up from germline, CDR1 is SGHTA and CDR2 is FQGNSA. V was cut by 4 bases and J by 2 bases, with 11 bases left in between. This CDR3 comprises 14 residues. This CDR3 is CASSSPSRNYGYTF. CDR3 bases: TGTGCCAGCAGCTCCCCTAGCCGGAACTATGGCTACACCTTC. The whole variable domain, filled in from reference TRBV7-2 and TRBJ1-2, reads GAGVSQSPSNKVTEKGKDVELRCDPISGHTALYWYRQSLGQGLEFLIYFQGNSAPDKSGLPSDRFSAERTGGSVSTLTIQRTQQEDSAVYLCASSSPSRNYGYTFGSGTRLTVV.

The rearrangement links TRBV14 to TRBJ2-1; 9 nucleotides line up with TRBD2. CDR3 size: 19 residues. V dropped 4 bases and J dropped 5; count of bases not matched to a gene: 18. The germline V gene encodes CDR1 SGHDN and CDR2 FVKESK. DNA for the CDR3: TGTGCCAGCAGCCTCTCCGTCCTGCCTAGCGGGATTTTCAACAATGAGCAGTTCTTC. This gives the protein CASSLSVLPSGIFNNEQFF. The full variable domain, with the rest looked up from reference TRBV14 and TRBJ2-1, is EAGVTQFPSHSVIEKGQTVTLRCDPISGHDNLYWYRRVMGKEIKFLLHFVKESKQDESGMPNNRFLAERTGGTYSTLKVQPAELEDSGVYFCASSLSVLPSGIFNNEQFFGPGTRLTVL.

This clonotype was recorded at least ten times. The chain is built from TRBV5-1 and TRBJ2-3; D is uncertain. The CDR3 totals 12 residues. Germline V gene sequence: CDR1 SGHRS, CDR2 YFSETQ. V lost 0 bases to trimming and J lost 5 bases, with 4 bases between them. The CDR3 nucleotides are TGCGCCAGCAGCTTGGAGGTAGATACGCAGTATTTT. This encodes CASSLEVDTQYF.

The chain's CDR3 is CASSFESAEQYF. The CDR3 DNA follows: TGTGCCAGCAGCTTCGAGAGCGCCGAGCAGTACTTC. The chain recombines TRBV5-5 with TRBJ2-7; D not resolved. The CDR3 loop spans 12 amino acids. The germline gives CDR1 SGHKS, CDR2 YYEKEE (reference sequence). The V end was cut by 2 bases, the J end by 6 bases, with 9 bases between. The complete variable domain, with remaining parts taken from reference TRBV5-5 and TRBJ2-7, reads DAGVTQSPTHLIKTRGQQVTLRCSPISGHKSVSWYQQVLGQGPQFIFQYYEKEERGRGNFPDRFSARQFPNYSSELNVNALLLGDSALYLCASSFESAEQYFGPGTRLTVT.

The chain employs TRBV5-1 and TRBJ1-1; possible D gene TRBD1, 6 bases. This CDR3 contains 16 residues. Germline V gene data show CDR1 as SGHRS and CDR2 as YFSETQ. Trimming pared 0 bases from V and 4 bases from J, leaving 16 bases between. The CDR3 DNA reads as TGCGCCAGCAGCTTGGCCCCGGCAGGGGAGGGCACTGAAGCTTTCTTT. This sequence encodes CASSLAPAGEGTEAFF.

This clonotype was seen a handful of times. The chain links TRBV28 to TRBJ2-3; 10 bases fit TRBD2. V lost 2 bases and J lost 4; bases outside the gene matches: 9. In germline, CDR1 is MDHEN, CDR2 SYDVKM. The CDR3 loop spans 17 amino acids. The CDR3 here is CASSLGYTSGTSDTQYF. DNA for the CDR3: TGTGCCAGCAGTTTAGGGTATACTAGCGGGACATCAGATACGCAGTATTTT.

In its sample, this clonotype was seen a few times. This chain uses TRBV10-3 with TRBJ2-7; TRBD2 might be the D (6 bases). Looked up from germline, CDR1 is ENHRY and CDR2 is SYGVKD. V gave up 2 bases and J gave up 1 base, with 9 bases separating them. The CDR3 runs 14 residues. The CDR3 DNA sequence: TGTGCCATCAGTGAGGCGGGGCCTTCCTACGAGCAGTACTTC. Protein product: CAISEAGPSYEQYF.

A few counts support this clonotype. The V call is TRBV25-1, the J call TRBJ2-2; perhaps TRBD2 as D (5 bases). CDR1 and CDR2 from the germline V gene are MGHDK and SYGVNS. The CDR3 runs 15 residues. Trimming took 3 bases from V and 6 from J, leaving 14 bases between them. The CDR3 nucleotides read TGTGCCAGCAGTGACATAAGGACTGTTTCCGGGGAGCTGTTTTTT. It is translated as CASSDIRTVSGELFF.

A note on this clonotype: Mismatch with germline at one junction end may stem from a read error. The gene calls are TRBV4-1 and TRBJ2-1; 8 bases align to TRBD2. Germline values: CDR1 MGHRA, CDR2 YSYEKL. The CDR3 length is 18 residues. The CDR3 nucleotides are TGCGCCAGCATCCAAGATATTTCGGCCAGCGGGAGTGGTAATGAGCAGTTCTTC. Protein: CASIQDISASGSGNEQFF.

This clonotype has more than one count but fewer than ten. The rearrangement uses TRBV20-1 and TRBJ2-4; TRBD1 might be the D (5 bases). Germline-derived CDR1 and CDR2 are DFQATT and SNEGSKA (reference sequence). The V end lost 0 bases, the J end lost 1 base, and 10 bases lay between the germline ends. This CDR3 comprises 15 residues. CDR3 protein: CSARDLYRAKNIQYF. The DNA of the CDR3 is TGCAGTGCTAGAGATTTATACAGGGCCAAAAACATTCAGTACTTC.

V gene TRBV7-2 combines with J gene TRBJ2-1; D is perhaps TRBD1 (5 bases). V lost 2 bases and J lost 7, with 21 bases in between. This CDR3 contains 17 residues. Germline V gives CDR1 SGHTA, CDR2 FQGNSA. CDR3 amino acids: CASSLFVGAASTNEQFF. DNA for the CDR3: TGTGCCAGCAGCTTATTCGTAGGGGCCGCTAGTACGAATGAGCAGTTCTTC.

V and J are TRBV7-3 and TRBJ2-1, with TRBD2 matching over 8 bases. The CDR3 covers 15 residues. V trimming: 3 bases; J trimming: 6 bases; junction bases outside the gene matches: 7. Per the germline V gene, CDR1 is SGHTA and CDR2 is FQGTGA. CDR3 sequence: CASSFVAGGPNEQFF. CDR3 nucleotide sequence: TGTGCCAGCAGCTTTGTGGCGGGAGGACCCAATGAGCAGTTCTTC.

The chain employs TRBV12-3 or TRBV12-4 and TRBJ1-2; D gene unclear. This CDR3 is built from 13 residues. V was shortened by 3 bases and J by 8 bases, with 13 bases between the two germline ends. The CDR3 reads CASSFNGPSGYTF. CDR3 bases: TGTGCCAGCAGTTTTAACGGCCCATCGGGCTACACCTTC.

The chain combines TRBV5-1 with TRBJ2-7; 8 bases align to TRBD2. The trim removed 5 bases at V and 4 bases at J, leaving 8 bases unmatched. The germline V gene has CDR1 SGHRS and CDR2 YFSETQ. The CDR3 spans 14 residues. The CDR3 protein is CASRLSGETYEQYF. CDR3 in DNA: TGCGCCAGCAGACTTAGCGGGGAAACATACGAGCAGTACTTC.

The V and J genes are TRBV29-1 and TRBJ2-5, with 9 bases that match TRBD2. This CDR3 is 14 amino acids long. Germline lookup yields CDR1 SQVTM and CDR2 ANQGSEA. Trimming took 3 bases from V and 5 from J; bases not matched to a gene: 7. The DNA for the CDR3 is TGCAGCGTTGAGGCAGCGGGAGGATGGGAGACCCAGTACTTC. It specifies CSVEAAGGWETQYF.

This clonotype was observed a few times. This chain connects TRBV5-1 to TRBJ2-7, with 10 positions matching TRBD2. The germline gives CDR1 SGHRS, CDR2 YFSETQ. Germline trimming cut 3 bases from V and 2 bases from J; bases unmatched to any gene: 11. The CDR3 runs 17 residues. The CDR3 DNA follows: TGCGCCAGCAGCTCCCCGGAGGTAGCGGGAGGTACCTACGAGCAGTACTTC. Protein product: CASSSPEVAGGTYEQYF. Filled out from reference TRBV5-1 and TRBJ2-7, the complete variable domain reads KAGVTQTPRYLIKTRGQQVTLSCSPISGHRSVSWYQQTPGQGLQFLFEYFSETQRNKGNFPGRFSGRQFSNSRSEMNVSTLELGDSALYLCASSSPEVAGGTYEQYFGPGTRLTVT.

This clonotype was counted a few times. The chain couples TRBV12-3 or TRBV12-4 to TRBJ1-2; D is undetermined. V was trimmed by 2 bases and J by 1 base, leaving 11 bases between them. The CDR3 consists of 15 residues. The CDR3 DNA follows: TGTGCCAGCAGTTTATACATACTCGTTAACTATGGCTACACCTTC. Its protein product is CASSLYILVNYGYTF.

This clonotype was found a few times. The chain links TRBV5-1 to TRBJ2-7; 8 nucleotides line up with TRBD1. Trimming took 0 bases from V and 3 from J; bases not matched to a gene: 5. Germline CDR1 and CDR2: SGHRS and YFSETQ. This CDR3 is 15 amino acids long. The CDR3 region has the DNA TGCGCCAGCAGCTTGGTTCCGGGACAGGACTACGAGCAGTACTTC. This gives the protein CASSLVPGQDYEQYF.

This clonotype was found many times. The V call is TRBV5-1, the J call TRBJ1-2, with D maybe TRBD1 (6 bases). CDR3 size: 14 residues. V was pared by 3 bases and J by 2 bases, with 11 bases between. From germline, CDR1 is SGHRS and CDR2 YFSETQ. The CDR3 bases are TGCGCCAGCAGCTGGAGGACAGTCAACTATGGCTACACCTTC. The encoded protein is CASSWRTVNYGYTF.

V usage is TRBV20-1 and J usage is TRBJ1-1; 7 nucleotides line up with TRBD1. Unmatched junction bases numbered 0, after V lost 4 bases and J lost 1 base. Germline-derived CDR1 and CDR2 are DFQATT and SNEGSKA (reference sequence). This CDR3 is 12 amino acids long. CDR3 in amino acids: CSATGGNTEAFF. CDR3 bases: TGCAGTGCTACAGGGGGGAACACTGAAGCTTTCTTT.

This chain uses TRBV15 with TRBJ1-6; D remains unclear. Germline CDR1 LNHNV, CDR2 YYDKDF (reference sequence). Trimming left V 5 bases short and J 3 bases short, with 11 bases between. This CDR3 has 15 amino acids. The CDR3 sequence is CATSGTDNYNSPLHF. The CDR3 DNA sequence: TGTGCCACCAGCGGCACAGACAACTATAATTCACCCCTCCACTTT.

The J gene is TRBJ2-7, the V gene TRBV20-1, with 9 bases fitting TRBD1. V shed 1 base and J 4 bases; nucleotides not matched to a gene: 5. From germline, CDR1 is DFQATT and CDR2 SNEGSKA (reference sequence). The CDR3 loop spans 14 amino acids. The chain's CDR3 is CSARVNRGQYEQYF. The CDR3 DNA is TGCAGTGCTAGAGTCAACAGGGGGCAGTACGAGCAGTACTTC.

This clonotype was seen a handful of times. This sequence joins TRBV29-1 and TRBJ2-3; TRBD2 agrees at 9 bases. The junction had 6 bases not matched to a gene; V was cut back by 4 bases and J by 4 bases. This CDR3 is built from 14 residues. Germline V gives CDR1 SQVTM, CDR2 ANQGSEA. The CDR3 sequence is CSVGPGLAPDTQYF. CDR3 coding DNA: TGCAGCGTTGGGCCGGGACTAGCCCCAGATACGCAGTATTTT.

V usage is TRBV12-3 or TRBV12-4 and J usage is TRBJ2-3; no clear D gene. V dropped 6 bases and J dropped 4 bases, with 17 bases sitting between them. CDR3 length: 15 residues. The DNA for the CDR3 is TGTGCCAGCAGCGCGACAAGCTCGTGGGCAGATACGCAGTATTTT. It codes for CASSATSSWADTQYF.

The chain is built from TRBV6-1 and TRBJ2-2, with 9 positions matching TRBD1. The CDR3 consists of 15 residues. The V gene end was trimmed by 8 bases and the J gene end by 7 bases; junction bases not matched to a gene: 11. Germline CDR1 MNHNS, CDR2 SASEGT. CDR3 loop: CASWGTGRVGGELFF. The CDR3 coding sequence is TGTGCCAGCTGGGGGACAGGGAGGGTTGGCGGGGAGCTGTTTTTT.

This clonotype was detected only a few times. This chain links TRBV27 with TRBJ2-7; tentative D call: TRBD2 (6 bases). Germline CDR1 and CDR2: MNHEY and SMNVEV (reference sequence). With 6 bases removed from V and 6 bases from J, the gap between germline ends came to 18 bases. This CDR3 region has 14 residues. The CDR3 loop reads CASSPRWEAAEQYF. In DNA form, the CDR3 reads TGTGCCAGCAGCCCCCGGTGGGAGGCCGCCGAGCAGTACTTC.

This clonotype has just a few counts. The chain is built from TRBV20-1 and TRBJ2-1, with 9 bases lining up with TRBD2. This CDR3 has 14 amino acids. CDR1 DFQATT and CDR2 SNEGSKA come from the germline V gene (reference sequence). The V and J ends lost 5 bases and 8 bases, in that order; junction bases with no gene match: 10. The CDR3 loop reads CSAWGLAMVDEQFF. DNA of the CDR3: TGCAGTGCTTGGGGACTAGCTATGGTCGATGAGCAGTTCTTC.

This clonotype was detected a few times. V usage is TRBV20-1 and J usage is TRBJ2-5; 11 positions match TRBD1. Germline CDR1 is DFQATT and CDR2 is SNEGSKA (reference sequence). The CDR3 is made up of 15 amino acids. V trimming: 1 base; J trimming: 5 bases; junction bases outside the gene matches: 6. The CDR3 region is CSARGGTGGLETQYF. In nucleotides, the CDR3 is TGCAGTGCTAGAGGAGGGACAGGGGGTTTGGAGACCCAGTACTTC.

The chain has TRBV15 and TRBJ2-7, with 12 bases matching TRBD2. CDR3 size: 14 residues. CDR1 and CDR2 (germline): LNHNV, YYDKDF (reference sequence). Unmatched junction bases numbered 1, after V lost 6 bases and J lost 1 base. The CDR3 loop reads CATSTSGRSYEQYF. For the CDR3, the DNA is TGTGCCACCAGTACTAGCGGGAGGTCCTACGAGCAGTACTTC.